The sequence of this T cell receptor (beta chain) was determined in a study of T cell clonotyping in hematopoietic cell transplantation. Study-wide points: Pathologically expanded recipient clonotypes increased progressively from day 30 to day 180 as diversity fell. Higher Inverse Simpson Index values in graft donor and pretransplant recipient predicted broader posttransplant TCR diversity. At the given depth, recipient repertoires were over 95% de novo clonotypes. Without cell sorting, CD4 versus CD8 contributions remain unresolved.

CDR1 and CDR2 (germline): SGHVS, FNYEAQ. The CDR3 consists of 15 residues. With V trimmed by 7 bases and J by 0 bases, 8 bases remained unmatched. Generated by immunoSEQ multiplex PCR, the TCRdb table keeps only in-frame clones and is missing some. Of 10,000 or so clones listed, roughly 87% are singletons. Turning to this clone: Antigen specificity is unknown.

This chain connects TRBV7-6 to TRBJ1-1; 7 nucleotides match TRBD1. This TCR was recovered from a human donor who either received an allogeneic hematopoietic cell transplant for a myeloid malignancy or was a related donor (not recorded which). Some clones in this sample may be carry-over from other donors' samples. The sample was peripheral blood mononuclear cells. The CDR3 nucleotides are TGTGCCAGCACCTCGGGGACAGCCATGAACACTGAAGCTTTCTTT. Amino acid sequence: CASTSGTAMNTEAFF.